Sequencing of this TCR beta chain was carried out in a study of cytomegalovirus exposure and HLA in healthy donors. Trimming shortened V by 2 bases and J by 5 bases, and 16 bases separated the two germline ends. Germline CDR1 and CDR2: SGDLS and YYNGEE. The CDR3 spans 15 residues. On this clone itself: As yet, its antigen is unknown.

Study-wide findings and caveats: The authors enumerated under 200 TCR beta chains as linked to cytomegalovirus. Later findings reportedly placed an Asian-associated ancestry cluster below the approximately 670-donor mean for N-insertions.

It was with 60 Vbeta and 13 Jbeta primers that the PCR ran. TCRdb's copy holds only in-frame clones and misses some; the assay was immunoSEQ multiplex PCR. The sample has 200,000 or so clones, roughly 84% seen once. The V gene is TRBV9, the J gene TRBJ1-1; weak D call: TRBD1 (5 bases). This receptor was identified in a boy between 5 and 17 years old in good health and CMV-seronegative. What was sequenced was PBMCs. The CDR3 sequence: CASSVEGADGTEAFF. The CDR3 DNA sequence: TGTGCCAGCAGCGTTGAAGGGGCAGATGGAACTGAAGCTTTCTTT.